This T cell receptor beta chain is drawn from a study of graft-versus-host responses after intestinal transplantation. Study-level background: Induction using anti-thymocyte globulin, followed by tacrolimus and steroids for approximately 3 years, was given to all recipients.

Study-wide findings and caveats: Early after transplant, HvG clones declined as circulating GvH clones peaked. The presence of high graft-versus-host to host-versus-graft clonal ratios in allografts characterized patients with graft-donor T cell macrochimerism. Marrow from the recipient contained GvH clones, some of which had appeared first in ileum or blood.

About this clone itself: The antigen remains undetermined. Other nucleotide sequences from this sample produce the same CDR3.

Data came from immunoSEQ multiplex PCR; TCRdb stores just in-frame clones and leaves some out. The profile covers around 90,000 clones, with roughly 92% appearing a single time and around 0.33% taken by the ten largest. Germline V CDR1 and CDR2: SGHNT, YENEEA. The V gene end was trimmed by 5 bases and the J gene end by 6 bases; junction bases not matched to a gene: 6. The CDR3 extends over 16 amino acids. V and J are TRBV11-3 and TRBJ2-1; 14 nucleotides agree with TRBD2. The material sequenced was unstimulated CD4+ T cells sorted from spleen or lymph node cells, taken before intestinal transplant. The source is a human donor who received an intestinal transplant. The CDR3 spells CASSPRGLAGGNEQFF. The CDR3 DNA sequence: TGTGCCAGCAGCCCCCGTGGACTAGCGGGAGGCAATGAGCAGTTCTTC. Supplemented by reference TRBV11-3 and TRBJ2-1, the full variable domain reads EAGVVQSPRYKIIEKKQPVAFWCNPISGHNTLYWYLQNLGQGPELLIRYENEEAVDDSQLPKDRFSAERLKGVDSTLKIQPAELGDSAVYLCASSPRGLAGGNEQFFGPGTRLTVL.